These T cell receptor beta chains were read from a single sample in a study of monozygotic twins with inflammatory bowel disease. TCRdb reprocessed the 5' RACE reads and reports one entry per CDR3 protein, with no DNA. This sample's table reports about 380,000 distinct CDR3 sequences. The sample comprised blood. Receptors originate from a human donor with ulcerative colitis or Crohn's disease, or a healthy co-twin of an affected twin (not recorded which). Each CDR3 is given with its conserved first and last residue. Fields, in order: J gene, V gene, CDR3 protein.

j_gene: TRBJ1-1; v_gene: TRBV19; CDR3aa: CASSVFGHTEAFF
j_gene: TRBJ2-3; v_gene: TRBV4-3; CDR3aa: CASQGYRGTDTQYF
j_gene: TRBJ1-3; v_gene: TRBV4-1; CDR3aa: CASSPPDRLSGNTIYF
j_gene: TRBJ1-1; v_gene: TRBV20-1; CDR3aa: CSAGVGFEAFF
j_gene: TRBJ1-2; v_gene: TRBV5-1; CDR3aa: CASSPGQGRSYGYTF
j_gene: TRBJ2-7; v_gene: TRBV5-1; CDR3aa: CASSLEPSSSSYEQYF
j_gene: TRBJ2-2; v_gene: TRBV7-3; CDR3aa: CASSSEPATHTGELFF
j_gene: TRBJ1-6; v_gene: TRBV20-1; CDR3aa: CSARTGGAQYNSPLHF
j_gene: TRBJ2-1; v_gene: TRBV9; CDR3aa: CASSVGGGAYNEQFF
j_gene: TRBJ1-1; v_gene: TRBV7-2; CDR3aa: CASSRRGTGSSEAFF
j_gene: TRBJ1-2; v_gene: TRBV11-2; CDR3aa: CASRDRGRTYGYTF
j_gene: TRBJ2-1; v_gene: TRBV4-3; CDR3aa: CASSQNAGQGRYNEQFF
j_gene: TRBJ2-5; v_gene: TRBV6-5; CDR3aa: CASTQVEGETQYF
j_gene: TRBJ2-5; v_gene: TRBV7-3; CDR3aa: CASSTGGYRETQYF
j_gene: TRBJ1-1; v_gene: TRBV12-3/TRBV12-4; CDR3aa: CASSLIFRGETEAFF
j_gene: TRBJ2-5; v_gene: TRBV6-5; CDR3aa: CASSYAGVKETQYF
j_gene: TRBJ2-3; v_gene: TRBV11-3; CDR3aa: CASSLERRGTQYF
j_gene: TRBJ1-4; v_gene: TRBV5-1; CDR3aa: CASSSRGGNEKLFF
j_gene: TRBJ2-3; v_gene: TRBV6-2/TRBV6-3; CDR3aa: CASNLGVTRTDTQYF
j_gene: TRBJ2-7; v_gene: TRBV10-3; CDR3aa: CAISESGSTYEQYF
j_gene: TRBJ2-3; v_gene: TRBV6-5; CDR3aa: CASSYTRKGTTDTQYF
j_gene: TRBJ2-7; v_gene: TRBV12-3/TRBV12-4; CDR3aa: CASSRTQGTSYEQYF
j_gene: TRBJ2-7; v_gene: TRBV18; CDR3aa: CASSPSYQDEQYF
j_gene: TRBJ1-1; v_gene: TRBV7-9; CDR3aa: CASTLWGGDTEAFF
j_gene: TRBJ1-6; v_gene: TRBV14; CDR3aa: CASSQDLGLVQPNSPLHF
j_gene: TRBJ1-5; v_gene: TRBV4-1; CDR3aa: CASSPWWEGNQPQHF
j_gene: TRBJ1-1; v_gene: TRBV5-1; CDR3aa: CASSSLTGGTEAFF
j_gene: TRBJ2-5; v_gene: TRBV15; CDR3aa: CATSRAGSYQETQYF
j_gene: TRBJ1-1; v_gene: TRBV29-1; CDR3aa: CSVDRTSVMNTEAFF
j_gene: TRBJ2-7; v_gene: TRBV27; CDR3aa: CASSLSIGTLTYEQYF
j_gene: TRBJ1-5; v_gene: TRBV7-6; CDR3aa: CASSLNSGGLYQPQHF
j_gene: TRBJ1-1; v_gene: TRBV9; CDR3aa: CASSTEGGADTEAFF
j_gene: TRBJ1-4; v_gene: TRBV12-3/TRBV12-4; CDR3aa: CASSPRGANEKLFF
j_gene: TRBJ2-7; v_gene: TRBV4-3; CDR3aa: CASSREAGPESYEQYF
j_gene: TRBJ1-1; v_gene: TRBV20-1; CDR3aa: CSASVQGADTEAFF
j_gene: TRBJ2-1; v_gene: TRBV19; CDR3aa: CASSRYYNEQFF
j_gene: TRBJ2-1; v_gene: TRBV11-2; CDR3aa: CASRSGTSGGGSYNEQFF
j_gene: TRBJ1-4; v_gene: TRBV20-1; CDR3aa: CSARGPNEKLFF
j_gene: TRBJ2-3; v_gene: TRBV5-4; CDR3aa: CASSSKTSGGAADTQYF
j_gene: TRBJ2-7; v_gene: TRBV18; CDR3aa: CASSPPSTYEQYF
j_gene: TRBJ1-6; v_gene: TRBV12-3/TRBV12-4; CDR3aa: CASYLRGPGPLHF
j_gene: TRBJ1-1; v_gene: TRBV12-3/TRBV12-4; CDR3aa: CASSTHRFNTEAFF
j_gene: TRBJ2-7; v_gene: TRBV29-1; CDR3aa: CSVRPSQSYEQYF
j_gene: TRBJ2-4; v_gene: TRBV18; CDR3aa: CASSPRRQGINIQYF
j_gene: TRBJ2-6; v_gene: TRBV2; CDR3aa: CASMWDRGSGANVLTF
j_gene: TRBJ2-7; v_gene: TRBV27; CDR3aa: CASRPGTSGPYEQYF
j_gene: TRBJ2-5; v_gene: TRBV12-3/TRBV12-4; CDR3aa: CASRRTRETQYF
j_gene: TRBJ1-5; v_gene: TRBV6-1; CDR3aa: CASRKDRGLNQPQHF
j_gene: TRBJ2-1; v_gene: TRBV28; CDR3aa: CASSPDHGNEQFF
j_gene: TRBJ2-7; v_gene: TRBV20-1; CDR3aa: CSALQGPYEQYF
j_gene: TRBJ2-2; v_gene: TRBV24-1; CDR3aa: CATSDFGTSGDTGELFF
j_gene: TRBJ2-7; v_gene: TRBV27; CDR3aa: CASSFGTGGQEEQYF
j_gene: TRBJ2-7; v_gene: TRBV27; CDR3aa: CASSLLGVWRGLRFCSYEQYF